Below are 8 T cell receptor beta chains sequenced from a single sample in a study of blood T cell repertoires in COVID-19. The method was immunoSEQ multiplex PCR; TCRdb's version includes in-frame clones alone and lacks a portion of them. The table lists fewer than 250,000 clones, about 84% of them singletons. Sequenced: PBMCs or T cells enriched from blood (not recorded which). Receptors were obtained from a man aged 55-75 years who had recovered from COVID-19.

This clone was counted many times. The CDR3, as DNA: TGTGCCGGCATGGGACAGAACTATGGCTACACCTTC. Translating it yields CAGMGQNYGYTF. This sequence joins TRBV30 and TRBJ1-2, with 7 bases aligning to TRBD1. CDR1 GTSNPN and CDR2 SVGIG come from the germline V gene (reference sequence). This CDR3 contains 12 residues. The J segment lost 2 bases and the V segment lost 8 bases, leaving 5 bases of the junction unmatched.

This clone was found a few times. The gene calls are TRBV19 and TRBJ1-5; TRBD1 agrees at 10 bases. The CDR3 spans 17 residues. Unmatched junction bases numbered 8, after V lost 4 bases and J lost 2 bases. Germline V CDR1 and CDR2: LNHDA, SQIVND (reference sequence). CDR3 in amino acids: CASSTRQGAVGNQPQHF. Written as DNA, the CDR3 is TGTGCCAGTAGTACACGACAGGGGGCCGTGGGCAATCAGCCCCAGCATTTT.

The rearrangement joins TRBV21-1 to TRBJ1-5; TRBD1 reflects the table's D call only, with no check against the DNA. TRBV21-1 is termed a pseudogene. CDR3 length: 18 amino acids. This CDR3 reads CASSKFRTGTYSNQPQHF. As DNA, the CDR3 is TGTGCCAGCAGCAAATTTCGGACAGGGACGTATAGCAATCAGCCCCAGCATTTT.

J is TRBJ1-2 and V is TRBV28, with TRBD1 identical over 9 bases. The CDR3 is made up of 15 amino acids. After removal of 6 bases from V and 0 bases from J, the junction contained 5 bases not matched to a gene. The germline CDR1 and CDR2 sequences are MDHEN and SYDVKM. Written as DNA, the CDR3 is TGTGCCAGCAGCGAAAGGACAGGGGCTAACTATGGCTACACCTTC. Translation gives CASSERTGANYGYTF.

The chain carries TRBV5-1 and TRBJ2-7; 9 nucleotides align to TRBD1. Germline lookup yields CDR1 SGHRS and CDR2 YFSETQ. CDR3 length: 13 amino acids. With 4 bases clipped from V and 3 bases from J, the junction kept 2 bases outside the gene matches. The CDR3: CASSGTGLYEQYF. The CDR3 DNA reads as TGCGCCAGCAGCGGGACAGGGCTCTACGAGCAGTACTTC.

The chain has TRBV11-2 and TRBJ1-2; 7 bases are shared with TRBD1. Germline values: CDR1 SGHAT, CDR2 FQNNGV. The CDR3 totals 19 residues. Unmatched junction bases numbered 20, after V lost 4 bases and J lost 3 bases. In nucleotides, the CDR3 is TGTGCCAGCAGCTCCATTTCGTATAGGGACAGATCTCTTCACTATGGCTACACCTTC. Translated, it gives CASSSISYRDRSLHYGYTF.

The gene calls are TRBV7-2 and TRBJ2-3; 7 bases match TRBD2. This CDR3 comprises 16 residues. Trimming at V came to 1 base and at J to 1 base, leaving 5 bases not matched to a gene. Germline values: CDR1 SGHTA, CDR2 FQGNSA. CDR3: CASSLVPSGGTDTQYF. The CDR3 bases are TGTGCCAGCAGCTTAGTACCCAGCGGGGGCACAGATACGCAGTATTTT. Using reference TRBV7-2 and TRBJ2-3 for the parts outside the CDR3, the full variable domain is GAGVSQSPSNKVTEKGKDVELRCDPISGHTALYWYRQSLGQGLEFLIYFQGNSAPDKSGLPSDRFSAERTGGSVSTLTIQRTQQEDSAVYLCASSLVPSGGTDTQYFGPGTRLTVL.

The chain has TRBV11-1 and TRBJ1-4; a possible D gene is TRBD1 (6 bases). V was trimmed by 1 base and J by 7 bases, leaving 10 bases between them. Germline assignment: CDR1 SGHAT and CDR2 FQDESV (reference sequence). CDR3 length: 14 amino acids. CDR3 bases: TGTGCCAGCAGCTTAGAAGCCAGGGGTGAAAAACTGTTTTTT. Translation: CASSLEARGEKLFF.